The rows below give T cell receptor beta chains drawn from one sample of a study of kidney transplant recipient with SARS-CoV-2 infection. TCRdb reprocessed the reads with MiXCR, giving one entry per CDR3 protein. The sample carries about 240,000 distinct CDR3 sequences, under 35% recorded once. Sample: a blood sample, taken at baseline and on roughly day 110 from a kidney transplant recipient. All receptors derive from a young adult male patient who had COVID-19 and was a kidney transplant recipient. Some T cells may be transferred from the graft donor. Both conserved end residues are part of each CDR3. The D gene is left open where the match is weak. Clone size is given for some rows only: seen once, a few or many times, or a class if the clone is expanded.

>TRBV4-1|many|16|TRBJ1-4|-
TGCGCCAGCAGCCATGGCCGAGGGTGGACTAATGAAAAACTGTTTTTT
CASSHGRGWTNEKLFF
>TRBV6-1|many|16|TRBJ1-3|TRBD1
TGTGCCAGCAGAGAACCGGGACAGGGAGATGGAAACACCATATATTTT
CASREPGQGDGNTIYF
>TRBV11-1|many|17|TRBJ1-2|-
TGTGCCAGCAGCAACTTCCTTAAGGCTGGAAAGACCTATGGCTACACCTTC
CASSNFLKAGKTYGYTF
>TRBV11-1|many|17|TRBJ1-2|-
TGTGCCAGCAGCCCACACCTTAAGGCTGGAAAGACCTATGGCTACACCTTC
CASSPHLKAGKTYGYTF
>TRBV7-9|many|16|TRBJ2-7|TRBD2
TGTGCCAGCAGCTTAGATGGTGGGAGGGTCCCCTACGAGCAGTACTTC
CASSLDGGRVPYEQYF
>TRBV6-2/TRBV6-3|many|16|TRBJ1-4|-
TGTGCCAGCAGTTACAATTATGCCGGGTCGGATGAAAAACTGTTTTTT
CASSYNYAGSDEKLFF
>TRBV29-1|-|15|TRBJ1-1|-
TGCAGCTCAGACGGACAGTCAGTTGGAAGCACTGAAGCTTTCTTT
CSSDGQSVGSTEAFF
>TRBV25-1|once|15|TRBJ2-5|TRBD2
TGTGCCAGCAGTGCGGGGCGGGAGGGCCAAGAGACCCAGTACTTC
CASSAGREGQETQYF
>TRBV19|many|16|TRBJ1-6|-
TGTGCCAGTACCGGATCTCCGACGGAATATAATTCACCCCTCCACTTT
CASTGSPTEYNSPLHF
>TRBV3-1|few|17|TRBJ1-1|-
TGTGCCAGCAGCGACGGTGTTCCCATTTCAATTCGCACTGAAGCTTTCTTT
CASSDGVPISIRTEAFF
>TRBV2|many|13|TRBJ1-2|-
TGTGCCAGCAGGAGGGACGTTGGTGGTGGCTACACCTTC
CASRRDVGGGYTF
>TRBV6-2/TRBV6-3|many|14|TRBJ2-7|TRBD2
TGTGCCAGCAGGAGCGGGAGGGCCTCCTACGAGCAGTACTTC
CASRSGRASYEQYF
>TRBV10-3|-|15|TRBJ2-1|-
TGTGCCATCAGTGAGGTACAGGGCAACTACAATGAGCAGTTCTTC
CAISEVQGNYNEQFF
>TRBV5-4|many|15|TRBJ2-7|-
TGTGCCAGCAGCTTAACATGGGCAGGGGCCTACGAGCAGTACTTC
CASSLTWAGAYEQYF
>TRBV19|few|15|TRBJ2-5|-
TGTGCCAGTACCTCCGGAGGGACGCCACAAGAGACCCAGTACTTC
CASTSGGTPQETQYF
>TRBV18|many|16|TRBJ1-5|TRBD1
TGTGCCAGCTCGGCACGGGACAGGGAAAGGAATCAGCCCCAGCATTTT
CASSARDRERNQPQHF
>TRBV6-6|-|14|TRBJ2-3|-
TGTGCCAGCAGTGTTACAACTAACACAGATACGCAGTATTTT
CASSVTTNTDTQYF